This T cell receptor beta chain stems from a study of T cells in Graves' hyperthyroidism and ophthalmopathy. Findings and caveats of the study: The majority of expanded thyroid clonotypes above 0.001 also appeared in blood.

This clonotype was observed a few times. The antigen is unknown. From germline, CDR1 is SGHDT and CDR2 YYEEEE. The CDR3 totals 13 residues. Deletions cut 4 bases from V and 12 bases from J, with 17 bases between. The CDR3 regions of TCR beta were amplified from RNA transcripts. Researchers ran a first-round RT-PCR on the TCR CDR3 using the HTBI primer set. TCRdb ran MiXCR on the multiplex PCR reads and lists one entry per CDR3 protein. The table lists approximately 270,000 distinct CDR3 sequences, about 14% of them singletons. Exclusion criteria comprised uncontrolled infection, other autoimmune disease, pregnancy or lactation.

Sequenced: blood. The source of this sequence is a woman aged 40 to 50 with Graves' hyperthyroidism that later progressed to Graves' ophthalmopathy. The chain is built from TRBV5-6 and TRBJ2-1; perhaps TRBD2 as D (5 bases). The CDR3 nucleotides are TGTGCCAGCAGCCCCTCACTAGTAGCCTGGCAGTTCTTC. Translating gives CASSPSLVAWQFF.